Sequencing of this TCR beta chain was carried out in a study of T cells in Graves' hyperthyroidism and ophthalmopathy. The CDR3 spans 12 residues. The V and J ends lost 9 bases and 8 bases respectively, with 16 bases between them. Criteria for exclusion of patients were uncontrolled infection, other autoimmune disease, pregnancy or lactation. Template material for amplifying TCR beta CDR3 regions consisted of RNA transcripts. A set of HTBI primers served as the primers for a first-round RT-PCR of the TCR CDR3. TCRdb ran MiXCR on the multiplex PCR reads and lists one entry per CDR3 protein. Of some 580,000 distinct CDR3 sequences listed, about a sixth were seen once; the top ten hold around 3.3%.

The sequenced material came from blood. The rearrangement uses TRBV12-3 or TRBV12-4 and TRBJ2-5; the D is unclear. The receptor was derived from a woman between 35 and 50 years old with Graves' ophthalmopathy. The CDR3 bases are TGTGCCAGTCGAGACGGTGGGGAAACCCAGTACTTC. It is translated as CASRDGGETQYF.